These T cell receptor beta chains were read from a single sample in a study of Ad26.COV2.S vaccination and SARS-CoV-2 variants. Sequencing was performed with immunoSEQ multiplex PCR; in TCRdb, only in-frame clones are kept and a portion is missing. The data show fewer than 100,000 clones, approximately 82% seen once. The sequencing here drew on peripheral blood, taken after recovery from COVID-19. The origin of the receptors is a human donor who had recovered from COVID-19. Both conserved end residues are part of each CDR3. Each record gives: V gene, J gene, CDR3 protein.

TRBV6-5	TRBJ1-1	CASSWTPNTEAFF
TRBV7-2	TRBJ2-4	CASSPGGLALAKNIQYF
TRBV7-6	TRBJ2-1	CASSTRLGNEQFF
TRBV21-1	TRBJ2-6	CASSKTNEDRGRFPGANVLTF
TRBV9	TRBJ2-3	CASSTGSGRLGDTQYF
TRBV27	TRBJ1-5	CASSSQRAGSNQPQHF
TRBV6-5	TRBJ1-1	CASSYQGRAFF
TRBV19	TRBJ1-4	CASSPQGRNEKLFF
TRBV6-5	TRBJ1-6	CASSYATGVGGSPLHF
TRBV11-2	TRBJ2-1	CASSWRSITDNEQFF
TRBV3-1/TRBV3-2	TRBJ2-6	CASSLTDRGPGANVLTF
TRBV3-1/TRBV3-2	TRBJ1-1	CASSQPGQRNTEAFF
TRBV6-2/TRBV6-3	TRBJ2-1	CASSSEVGEQFF
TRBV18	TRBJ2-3	CASSENDRDTQYF
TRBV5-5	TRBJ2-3	CASRRTSGSPDTQYF
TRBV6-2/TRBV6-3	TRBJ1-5	CASSYSMMGAGNQPQHF
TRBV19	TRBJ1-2	CATGLGGNYGYTF
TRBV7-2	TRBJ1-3	CASSLSGNTIYF
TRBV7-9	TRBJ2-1	CASSLPWADNEQFF
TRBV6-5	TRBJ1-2	CASARRGQLYGYTF
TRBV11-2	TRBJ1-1	CASSAPTGGVTEAFF
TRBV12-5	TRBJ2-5	CASGPRVETQYF
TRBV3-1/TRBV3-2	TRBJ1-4	CASSPNIDGEKLFF
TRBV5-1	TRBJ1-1	CASSSGGDAGRGTEAFF
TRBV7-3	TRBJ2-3	CASSPGDVTDTQYF
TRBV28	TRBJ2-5	CASSLEVLETQYF
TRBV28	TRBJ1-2	CASSSFDKSNYGYTF